These 25 T cell receptor beta chains share one sample of origin, sequenced in a study of T cell repertoires in cytomegalovirus infection. These receptors have no known antigen. Each CDR3 protein is one row after TCRdb ran MiXCR on the reads. The sample yields fewer than 1,000,000 distinct CDR3 sequences, less than 35% seen once. The material sequenced was cultured CD8+ T cells from PBMCs, taken from culture after CMV antigen stimulation. The receptors come from a human donor in good health (CMV status not recorded). Some clones in this sample may be carry-over from other donors' samples.

This clonotype was detected a few times. The genes are TRBV12-3 or TRBV12-4 and TRBJ2-1, with 7 bases that match TRBD2. With V trimmed by 5 bases and J by 10 bases, 5 bases remained unmatched. The CDR3 spans 12 residues. CDR3 residues: CASSTREEEQFF. In DNA form, the CDR3 reads TGTGCCAGCAGTACCCGGGAGGAGGAGCAGTTCTTC.

This clonotype was counted between two and nine times. CDR3 DNA sequence: TGTGCCAGCAGTGAATGGCAGGCCCAGCATTTT. Protein product: CASSEWQAQHF. This rearrangement joins TRBV6-1 to TRBJ1-5; D remains ambiguous. Between the trimmed V and J ends, which lost 2 bases and 11 bases, there was a span of 7 bases. This CDR3 region has 11 residues. In germline, CDR1 is MNHNS, CDR2 SASEGT.

CDR3 sequence reads: CASSGRVTDYTF. In DNA, the CDR3 is TGTGCCAGCAGTGGGAGGGTAACGGACTACACCTTC. This chain connects TRBV2 to TRBJ1-2; D unclear. This CDR3 contains 12 residues. Deletions cut 4 bases from V and 10 bases from J, with 13 bases between. Germline CDR1 reads SNHLY; CDR2 reads FYNNEI.

This clonotype was counted only a few times. This sequence joins TRBV5-6 and TRBJ2-5; the match to TRBD1 covers 7 bases. Germline trimming cut 4 bases from V and 1 base from J; bases unmatched to any gene: 10. The CDR3 is 16 residues long. Germline CDR1 and CDR2: SGHDT and YYEEEE. CDR3 DNA: TGTGCCAGCAGCCCTGAAAGGGGACAGCTCCAAGAGACCCAGTACTTC. Its translation is CASSPERGQLQETQYF.

J is TRBJ2-3 and V is TRBV20-1; 8 nucleotides align to TRBD2. The CDR3 sequence is 19 residues long. Germline CDR1 DFQATT, CDR2 SNEGSKA (reference sequence). V was clipped by 4 bases and J by 4 bases; unmatched bases: 22. CDR3: CSAKRTEFGRRGVSDTQYF. DNA of the CDR3: TGCAGTGCTAAAAGGACTGAGTTCGGGAGGCGGGGGGTGTCAGATACGCAGTATTTT.

This clonotype was seen once. The chain carries TRBV29-1 and TRBJ2-1; D may be TRBD2 (6 bases). Germline V CDR1 and CDR2: SQVTM, ANQGSEA. The CDR3 sequence is 15 residues long. V was shortened by 4 bases and J by 3 bases, with 16 bases between the two germline ends. The CDR3, as DNA: TGCAGCGTTGGGGGGGAGCGAGGGAACTACAATGAGCAGTTCTTC. This gives the protein CSVGGERGNYNEQFF.

The chain employs TRBV19 and TRBJ1-5; the D gene is possibly TRBD1 (6 bases). Trimming removed 4 bases from V and 0 bases from J, with 10 bases in between. The CDR3 spans 15 residues. Looked up from germline, CDR1 is LNHDA and CDR2 is SQIVND (reference sequence). The CDR3 protein is CASSKDRYSNQPQHF. DNA for the CDR3: TGTGCCAGTAGTAAAGACAGGTATAGCAATCAGCCCCAGCATTTT.

Ten or more counts support this clonotype. The rearrangement joins TRBV11-1 to TRBJ1-1; D is possibly TRBD1 (5 bases). CDR3 length equals 14 residues. V was trimmed by 3 bases and J by 4 bases, leaving 12 bases between them. Germline loops: CDR1 SGHAT, CDR2 FQDESV (reference sequence). The CDR3 loop is CASSFVREPTEAFF. The CDR3, as DNA: TGTGCCAGCAGCTTCGTCAGGGAACCCACTGAAGCTTTCTTT.

This chain uses TRBV4-1 with TRBJ1-2; 7 bases match TRBD1. The CDR3 runs 16 residues. Germline V gene data show CDR1 as MGHRA and CDR2 as YSYEKL. The ends lost 1 base at V and 7 bases at J; junction bases unmatched: 12. The CDR3 coding sequence is TGCGCCAGCAGCCAAGTGGGACCCGACAGGGACTCTGGCTACACCTTC. Its translation is CASSQVGPDRDSGYTF.

V and J are TRBV6-8 and TRBJ1-4, with a possible D match to TRBD1 (5 bases). Germline values: CDR1 MNHGY, CDR2 SAAAGT. V shed 2 bases and J shed 4 bases, with 8 bases lying between them. CDR3 length equals 14 residues. Here the CDR3 reads CASSYRGYNEKLFF. The CDR3 DNA sequence: TGTGCCAGCAGTTACAGGGGCTATAATGAAAAACTGTTTTTT.

The rearrangement uses TRBV20-1 and TRBJ2-3; D gene ambiguous. From germline, CDR1 is DFQATT and CDR2 SNEGSKA (reference sequence). V lost 8 bases and J 2 bases, leaving 11 bases between the germline ends. This CDR3 spans 12 amino acids. DNA for the CDR3: TGCAGTCCCCGAACCAACACAGATACGCAGTATTTT. Translating gives CSPRTNTDTQYF.

This clonotype was counted ten times or more. CDR3 sequence (DNA): TGTGCCAGCAGTTACGGTGAGAACCAGCCCCAGCATTTT. It translates to CASSYGENQPQHF. This chain links TRBV6-6 with TRBJ1-5; D call uncertain. Germline V gene lookup returns CDR1 MNHNY and CDR2 SVGAGI (reference sequence). This CDR3 region has 13 residues. V lost 2 bases to trimming and J lost 7 bases, with 9 bases between them.

This clonotype was picked up a small number of times. The gene calls are TRBV24-1 and TRBJ2-3, with no clear D. The V and J ends lost 0 bases and 1 base respectively, with 22 bases between them. CDR3 length equals 20 residues. In germline, CDR1 is KGHDR, CDR2 SFDVKD. CDR3 in amino acids: CATSDLLTYSGLDCTDTQYF. CDR3 sequence (DNA): TGTGCCACCAGTGATTTGCTGACATACTCTGGTCTGGATTGCACAGATACGCAGTATTTT.

This clonotype came up many times. V and J are TRBV2 and TRBJ2-6; a weak D match, TRBD2 (6 bases). CDR1 SNHLY and CDR2 FYNNEI come from the germline V gene. The CDR3 is made up of 15 amino acids. The ends were cut back, 10 bases at V and 2 bases at J, with 15 bases in the middle. This CDR3 reads CAKWGVHPGANVLTF. CDR3 bases: TGTGCCAAATGGGGGGTACACCCTGGGGCCAACGTCCTGACTTTC.

The V call is TRBV3-1, the J call TRBJ1-2; the D gene is possibly TRBD1 (5 bases). The CDR3 runs 13 residues. Trimming left V 6 bases short and J 2 bases short, with 10 bases between. Germline V gene sequence: CDR1 LGHDT, CDR2 YNNKEL (reference sequence). The CDR3, as DNA: TGTGCCAGCAGGCTGACAGAGAACTATGGCTACACCTTC. It is translated as CASRLTENYGYTF.

About this clonotype: This may be a read error: a much more frequent sequence differs by one nucleotide. The chain has TRBV7-8 and TRBJ2-1; possibly TRBD2 for D (7 bases). Germline lookup yields CDR1 SGHVS and CDR2 FQNEAQ. This CDR3 region has 20 residues. Written as DNA, the CDR3 is TGTGTCAGCAGCTTAGCCCCATCTCTTCATCTGAGGGGGGGATACAATGAGCAGTTCTTC. Translating gives CVSSLAPSLHLRGGYNEQFF.

The J gene is TRBJ2-1, the V gene TRBV29-1, with D tentatively TRBD1 (6 bases). The length of the CDR3 is 14 residues. Germline values: CDR1 SQVTM, CDR2 ANQGSEA. The germline V and J ends were trimmed by 7 bases and 6 bases, with 19 bases remaining between them. In DNA form, the CDR3 reads TGCAGCGCCGAAGGGGGAAGAACAATCAATGAGCAGTTCTTC. As protein: CSAEGGRTINEQFF.

V gene TRBV28 combines with J gene TRBJ2-7; D might be TRBD2 (6 bases). The V gene lost 8 bases and the J gene lost 5 bases, with 22 bases spanning the gap. The CDR3 is 15 residues long. Germline V gene sequence: CDR1 MDHEN, CDR2 SYDVKM. CDR3 nucleotide sequence: TGTGCCAGCGATTTGTGGAGGGACGGGGCCCACGAGCAGTACTTC. Protein: CASDLWRDGAHEQYF.

This chain connects TRBV5-5 to TRBJ2-7; 7 nucleotides match TRBD1. This CDR3 has 13 residues. Looked up from germline, CDR1 is SGHKS and CDR2 is YYEKEE (reference sequence). Trimming cost V 3 bases and J 5 bases; bases outside gene matches: 5. The CDR3 region is CASSSEQGNEQYV. CDR3 nucleotides: TGTGCCAGCAGCTCCGAACAGGGGAACGAGCAGTACGTC.

The sample holds a few counts of this clonotype. This chain links TRBV6-6 with TRBJ2-3; D is unresolved. V gave up 0 bases and J gave up 2 bases, with 9 bases separating them. This CDR3 region has 15 residues. Per the germline V gene, CDR1 is MNHNY and CDR2 is SVGAGI (reference sequence). This chain's CDR3 is CASSYSTPDTDTQYF. The CDR3 coding sequence is TGTGCCAGCAGTTACTCGACTCCTGACACAGATACGCAGTATTTT.

The sample holds many counts of this clonotype. The chain has TRBV2 and TRBJ2-3, with 7 bases that match TRBD2. V shed 5 bases and J 0 bases; nucleotides not matched to a gene: 8. Germline V gene lookup returns CDR1 SNHLY and CDR2 FYNNEI. The CDR3 has 16 residues. The chain's CDR3 is CASSPPSGASTDTQYF. The CDR3 nucleotides read TGTGCCAGCAGTCCTCCTAGCGGAGCTAGCACAGATACGCAGTATTTT. Supplemented by reference TRBV2 and TRBJ2-3, the full variable domain reads EPEVTQTPSHQVTQMGQEVILRCVPISNHLYFYWYRQILGQKVEFLVSFYNNEISEKSEIFDDQFSVERPDGSNFTLKIRSTKLEDSAMYFCASSPPSGASTDTQYFGPGTRLTVL.

This clonotype was seen a handful of times. V gene TRBV3-1 combines with J gene TRBJ2-3; 9 bases match TRBD1. Germline assignment: CDR1 LGHDT and CDR2 YNNKEL (reference sequence). V lost 3 bases, J lost 3 bases, and 7 bases stayed unmatched. The CDR3 sequence is 16 residues long. CDR3 sequence reads: CASSHEGQGGTDTQYF. For the CDR3, the DNA is TGTGCCAGCAGCCACGAGGGACAGGGAGGGACAGATACGCAGTATTTT.

In its sample, this clonotype was seen once. One junction end does not reproduce the germline sequence, and a read error may be involved. The V gene is TRBV15, the J gene TRBJ1-2; 7 nucleotides agree with TRBD1. This CDR3 is 15 amino acids long. Germline V gene sequence: CDR1 LNHNV, CDR2 YYDKDF (reference sequence). Written as DNA, the CDR3 is TGTGCCACCAACAGAGGGACAGCAGCTAACTATGGCTACACCTTC. Translating gives CATNRGTAANYGYTF.

Details on this clonotype: At one of its ends the junction is not consistent with the germline gene, which may arise from a read error. The V and J genes are TRBV7-6 and TRBJ2-2; D gene ambiguous. Germline V gene lookup returns CDR1 SGHVS and CDR2 FNYEAQ. The CDR3 length is 16 residues. CDR3 sequence (DNA): TGTGCCAGCAGCTTAACCCGACCCGCGAACACCAGGGAGCTGTTTTTT. This translates into CASSLTRPANTRELFF.

This clonotype came up a few times. The chain uses TRBV19 and TRBJ1-5; D perhaps matches TRBD1 (6 bases). The length of the CDR3 is 16 residues. V lost 6 bases to trimming and J lost 1 base, with 16 bases between them. CDR1 is LNHDA and CDR2 is SQIVND in the germline V gene (reference sequence). In DNA form, the CDR3 reads TGTGCCAGTAGCGTTATACAGGGTCGCAGCAATCAGCCCCAGCATTTT. Residues: CASSVIQGRSNQPQHF.